The rows below give T cell receptor beta chains drawn from one sample of a study of T cell responses to AZD1222 COVID-19 vaccine. TCRdb keeps only in-frame clones here, not all; method: immunoSEQ multiplex PCR. Of about 50,000 clones listed, more than 60% are singletons. This specimen consisted of peripheral blood, obtained on day 0 of AZD1222 vaccination. Every receptor here comes from an adult in good health. Both conserved end residues are part of each CDR3. The D gene is left open where the match is weak. Clone size is given for some rows only: seen once, a few or many times, or a class if the clone is expanded.

j_call,v_call,d_call,clone_size,cdr3_aa
TRBJ2-2,TRBV5-1,TRBD1,few,CASSLQGANTGELFF
TRBJ2-1,TRBV5-1,TRBD1,.,CASSLSGGWEQFF
TRBJ2-3,TRBV18,.,.,CASSLLQGSDTQYF
TRBJ2-7,TRBV28,TRBD2,.,CASFSGRFYEQYF
TRBJ1-1,TRBV5-5,.,few,CASSLGDKYTEAFF
TRBJ2-2,TRBV11-3,TRBD1,.,CASSPYGTATGELFF
TRBJ2-1,TRBV9,TRBD2,.,CASSVARAGESYNEQFF
TRBJ2-5,TRBV25-1,TRBD1,.,CASSEGQGPEETQYF
TRBJ1-6,TRBV2,.,.,CASRLQGYNSPLHF
TRBJ2-3,TRBV27,TRBD2,once,CLSGGTSGTDTQYF
TRBJ2-1,TRBV5-1,TRBD1,.,CASSLTTTGENEQFF
TRBJ1-1,TRBV28,.,.,CASSSMMGRRTEAFF
TRBJ1-4,TRBV6-5,TRBD1,few,CASSTGGWGEKLFF
TRBJ1-6,TRBV11-2,TRBD1,.,CASSFGRGEAPLHF
TRBJ1-2,TRBV10-2,.,.,CASSFEPLLGYTF
TRBJ1-2,TRBV2,.,.,CASSSEPYGYTF
TRBJ1-1,TRBV28,.,.,CASSPLEAEAFF
TRBJ1-2,TRBV27,.,.,CASSFLGVHGYTF
TRBJ2-1,TRBV28,TRBD2,.,CASSFLGTSGNLVTNEQFF
TRBJ1-1,TRBV11-2,.,.,CASSLVIDREAFF
TRBJ1-6,TRBV9,TRBD1,.,CASSGGQGANSPLHF
TRBJ1-5,TRBV7-9,.,.,CASSLGGHSNQPQHF
TRBJ2-7,TRBV29-1,TRBD2,.,CSVGNGLAGEQYF
TRBJ1-4,TRBV7-6,.,.,CASSSLRNEKLFF
TRBJ2-3,TRBV7-2,.,few,CASSPSDVNTDTQYF
TRBJ2-5,TRBV28,.,.,CASSGVETQYF
TRBJ1-2,TRBV5-1,TRBD1,.,CASSSTGGANYGYTF
TRBJ1-1,TRBV6-5,TRBD1,.,CASSPWTGGNTEAFF
TRBJ1-3,TRBV4-1,TRBD1,.,CASSQDLGTERGNTIYF
TRBJ2-7,TRBV27,.,few,CASSHKGEQYF
TRBJ2-1,TRBV7-2,TRBD2,.,CASSQPRSAGRQFF
TRBJ2-2,TRBV18,.,.,CASSPPGQTNTGELFF
TRBJ1-1,TRBV27,.,.,CASSLSASPMNTEAFF
TRBJ1-5,TRBV2,.,.,CASSGQGLMSNQPQHF
TRBJ1-5,TRBV19,TRBD1,.,CASSIEGGQPNQPQHF
TRBJ1-5,TRBV2,.,.,CASSELEYNQPQHF
TRBJ2-2,TRBV5-1,TRBD2,few,CASSLVAGGTNTGELFF
TRBJ1-1,TRBV10-1,.,.,CASSAEGIGNTEAFF
TRBJ2-3,TRBV7-9,.,.,CASSFGTDTQYF
TRBJ1-6,TRBV2,.,.,CASSERQPTSNSPLHF
TRBJ1-1,TRBV19,TRBD1,.,CASSRQGMNTEAFF
TRBJ2-1,TRBV19,.,.,CASSSSGPSLSYNEQFF
TRBJ1-5,TRBV10-3,.,.,CAINKGGNQPQHF
TRBJ1-1,TRBV10-3,TRBD1,few,CAIKTGEGTEAFF
TRBJ2-7,TRBV28,TRBD2,few,CASGYPPTSARIEQYF
TRBJ1-4,TRBV28,TRBD1,.,CASSPPGQGLGKLFF
TRBJ2-5,TRBV27,.,.,CASRGPGETQYF
TRBJ2-1,TRBV6-4,TRBD2,.,CASSTIGTSGNNEQFF
TRBJ2-1,TRBV6-1,TRBD1,.,CASSESITGEIYNEQFF
TRBJ1-5,TRBV5-1,.,.,CASSLKQGGQPQHF
TRBJ1-2,TRBV7-9,.,.,CASSLRQPTNYGYTF
TRBJ1-1,TRBV11-2,.,.,CASSLGQGSTEAFF
TRBJ1-1,TRBV27,TRBD1,medium-sized,CASSLIHTGGSDTEAFF
TRBJ2-5,TRBV11-3,TRBD2,few,CASSRGTSGIQETQYF